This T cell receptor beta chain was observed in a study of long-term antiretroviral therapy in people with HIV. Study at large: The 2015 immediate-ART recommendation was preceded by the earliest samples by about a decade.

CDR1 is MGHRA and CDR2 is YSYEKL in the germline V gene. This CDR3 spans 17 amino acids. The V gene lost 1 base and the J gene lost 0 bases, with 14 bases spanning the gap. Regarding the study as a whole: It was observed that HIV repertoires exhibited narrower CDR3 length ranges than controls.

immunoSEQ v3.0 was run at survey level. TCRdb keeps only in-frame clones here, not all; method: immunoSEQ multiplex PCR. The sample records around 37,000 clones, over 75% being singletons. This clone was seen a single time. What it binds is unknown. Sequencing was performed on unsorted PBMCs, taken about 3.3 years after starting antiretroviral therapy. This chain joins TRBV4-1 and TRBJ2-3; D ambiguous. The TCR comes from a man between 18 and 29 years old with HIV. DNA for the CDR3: TGCGCCAGCAGCCAAGGGGCGGCTAGATCCAGCACAGATACGCAGTATTTT. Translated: CASSQGAARSSTDTQYF.